This T cell receptor beta chain was obtained from a study of shared clonotypes between healthy human individuals. Findings and caveats of the study: A reduction in generation probabilities was seen for non-shared clonotypes relative to those shared by all four donors. Naive subsets typically showed greater estimated richness than memory subsets.

Note on this clone: Its specificity is not known.

With 6 bases removed from V and 4 bases from J, the gap between germline ends came to 10 bases. In germline, CDR1 is MNHNY, CDR2 SVGAGI (reference sequence). This CDR3 has 13 amino acids. The donor population consisted of healthy HIV-negative adults with no recent acute infections or vaccinations. The repertoire was sequenced with immunoSEQ multiplex PCR; TCRdb's copy has only in-frame clones and lacks some. The sample consists of some 1 million clones, roughly 80% of them appearing once. This sequence was found in a young man in good health. This chain joins TRBV6-6 and TRBJ1-3, with D unresolved. Material: memory CD4+ T cells sorted from blood. The subset here: CD45RA-negative fraction. CDR3 sequence: CASSTVTGNTIYF. The CDR3 nucleotides read TGTGCCAGCAGCACAGTAACAGGAAACACCATATATTTT.